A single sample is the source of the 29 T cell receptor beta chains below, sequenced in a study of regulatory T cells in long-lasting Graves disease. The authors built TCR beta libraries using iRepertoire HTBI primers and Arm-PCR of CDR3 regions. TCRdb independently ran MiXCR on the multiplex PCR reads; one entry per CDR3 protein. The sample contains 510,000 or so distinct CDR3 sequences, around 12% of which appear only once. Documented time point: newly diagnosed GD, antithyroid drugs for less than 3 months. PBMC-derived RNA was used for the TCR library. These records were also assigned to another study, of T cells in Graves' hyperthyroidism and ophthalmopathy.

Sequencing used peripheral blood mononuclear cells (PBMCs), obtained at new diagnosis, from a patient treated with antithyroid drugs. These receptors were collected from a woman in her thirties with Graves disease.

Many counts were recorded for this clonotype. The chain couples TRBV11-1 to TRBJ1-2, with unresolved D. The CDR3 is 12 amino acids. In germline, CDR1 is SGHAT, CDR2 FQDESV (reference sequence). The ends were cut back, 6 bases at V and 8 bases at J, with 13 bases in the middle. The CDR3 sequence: CASRGLSRGYTF. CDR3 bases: TGTGCCAGCAGAGGACTTTCCCGCGGCTACACCTTC.

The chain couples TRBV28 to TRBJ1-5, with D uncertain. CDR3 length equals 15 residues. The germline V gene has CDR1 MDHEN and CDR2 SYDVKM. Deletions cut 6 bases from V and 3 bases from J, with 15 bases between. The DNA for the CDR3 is TGTGCCAGCAGCCCCTTGAGGACCTCCAATCAGCCCCAGCATTTT. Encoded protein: CASSPLRTSNQPQHF.

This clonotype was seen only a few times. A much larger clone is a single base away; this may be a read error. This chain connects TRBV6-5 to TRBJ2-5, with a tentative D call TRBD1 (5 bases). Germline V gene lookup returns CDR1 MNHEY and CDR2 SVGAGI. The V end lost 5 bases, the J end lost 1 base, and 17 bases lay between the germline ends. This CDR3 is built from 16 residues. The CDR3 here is CASSHPTVVFQETQYF. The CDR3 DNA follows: TGTGCCAGCAGTCACCCGACAGTGGTATTCCAAGAGACCCAGTACTTC.

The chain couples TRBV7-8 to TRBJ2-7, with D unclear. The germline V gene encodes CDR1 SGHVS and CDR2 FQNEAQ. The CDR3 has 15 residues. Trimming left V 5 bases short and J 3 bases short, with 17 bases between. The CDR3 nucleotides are TGTGCCAGCAGCCCGTCGGTCGTCTTGGGCTACGAGCAGTACTTC. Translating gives CASSPSVVLGYEQYF.

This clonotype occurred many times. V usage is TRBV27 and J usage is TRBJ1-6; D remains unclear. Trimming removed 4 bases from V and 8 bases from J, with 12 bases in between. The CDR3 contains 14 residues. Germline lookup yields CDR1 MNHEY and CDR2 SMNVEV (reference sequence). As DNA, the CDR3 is TGTGCCAGCAGTTGGGAGAGGCACTATTCACCCCTCCACTTT. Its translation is CASSWERHYSPLHF.

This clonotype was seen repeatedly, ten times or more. CDR3: CASSQVGASGNTIYF. CDR3 nucleotides: TGCGCCAGCAGCCAAGTTGGGGCCTCGGGAAACACCATATATTTT. This chain links TRBV4-1 with TRBJ1-3; D is perhaps TRBD1 (5 bases). CDR3 length: 15 amino acids. Trimming shortened V by 1 base and J by 4 bases, and 11 bases separated the two germline ends. In germline, CDR1 is MGHRA, CDR2 YSYEKL.

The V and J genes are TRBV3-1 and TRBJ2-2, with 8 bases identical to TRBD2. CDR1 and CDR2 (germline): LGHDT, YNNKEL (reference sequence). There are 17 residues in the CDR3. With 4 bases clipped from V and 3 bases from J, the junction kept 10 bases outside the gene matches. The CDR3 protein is CASSPPGTSYDTGELFF. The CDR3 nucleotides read TGTGCCAGCAGCCCTCCCGGGACTAGTTATGACACCGGGGAGCTGTTTTTT.

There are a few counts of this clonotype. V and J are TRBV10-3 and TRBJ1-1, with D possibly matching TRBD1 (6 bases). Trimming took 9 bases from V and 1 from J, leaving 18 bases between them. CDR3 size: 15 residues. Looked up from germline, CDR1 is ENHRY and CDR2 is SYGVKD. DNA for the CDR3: TGTGCCATACGAGGGGGGTTCGATAAGAACACTGAAGCTTTCTTT. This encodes CAIRGGFDKNTEAFF.

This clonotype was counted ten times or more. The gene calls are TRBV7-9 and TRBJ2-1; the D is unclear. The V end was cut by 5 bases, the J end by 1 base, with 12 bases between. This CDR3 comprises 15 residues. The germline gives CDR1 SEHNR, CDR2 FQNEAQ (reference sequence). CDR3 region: CASSLLSWSYNEQFF. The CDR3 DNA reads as TGTGCCAGCAGCCTCCTTAGTTGGTCCTACAATGAGCAGTTCTTC.

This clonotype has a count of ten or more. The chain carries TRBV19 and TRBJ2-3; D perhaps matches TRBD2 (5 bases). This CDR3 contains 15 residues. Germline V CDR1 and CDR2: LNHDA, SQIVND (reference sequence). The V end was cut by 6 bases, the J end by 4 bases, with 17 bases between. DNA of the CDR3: TGTGCCAGTAGAGGGAGCGGCCATCCCGCAGATACGCAGTATTTT. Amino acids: CASRGSGHPADTQYF.

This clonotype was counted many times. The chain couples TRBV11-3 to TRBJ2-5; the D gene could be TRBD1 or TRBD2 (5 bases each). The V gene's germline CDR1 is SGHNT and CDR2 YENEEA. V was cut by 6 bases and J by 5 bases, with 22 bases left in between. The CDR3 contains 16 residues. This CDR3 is CASSIPRDGPFETQYF. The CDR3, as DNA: TGTGCCAGCAGTATTCCGAGGGACGGACCTTTTGAGACCCAGTACTTC.

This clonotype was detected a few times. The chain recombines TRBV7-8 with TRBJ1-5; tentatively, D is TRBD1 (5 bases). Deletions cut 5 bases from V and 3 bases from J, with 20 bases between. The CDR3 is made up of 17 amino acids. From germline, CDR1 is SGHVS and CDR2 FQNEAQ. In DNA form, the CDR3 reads TGTGCCAGCAGCCCGATGGGTTCAGGGAGGGTCAATCAGCCCCAGCATTTT. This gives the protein CASSPMGSGRVNQPQHF.

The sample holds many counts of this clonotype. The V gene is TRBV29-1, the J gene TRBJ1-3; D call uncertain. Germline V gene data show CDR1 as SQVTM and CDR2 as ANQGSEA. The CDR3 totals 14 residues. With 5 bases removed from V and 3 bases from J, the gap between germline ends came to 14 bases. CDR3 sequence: CSVTWVMGGNTIYF. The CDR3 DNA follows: TGCAGCGTTACCTGGGTAATGGGTGGAAACACCATATATTTT.

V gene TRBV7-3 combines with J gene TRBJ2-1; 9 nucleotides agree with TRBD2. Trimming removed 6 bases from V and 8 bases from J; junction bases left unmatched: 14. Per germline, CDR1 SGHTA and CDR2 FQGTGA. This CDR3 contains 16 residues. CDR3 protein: CASRVDPGLAGDEQFF. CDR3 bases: TGTGCCAGCAGGGTAGATCCGGGACTAGCAGGGGATGAGCAGTTCTTC. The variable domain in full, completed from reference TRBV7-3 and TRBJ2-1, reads GAGVSQTPSNKVTEKGKYVELRCDPISGHTALYWYRQSLGQGPEFLIYFQGTGAADDSGLPNDRFFAVRPEGSVSTLKIQRTERGDSAVYLCASRVDPGLAGDEQFFGPGTRLTVL.

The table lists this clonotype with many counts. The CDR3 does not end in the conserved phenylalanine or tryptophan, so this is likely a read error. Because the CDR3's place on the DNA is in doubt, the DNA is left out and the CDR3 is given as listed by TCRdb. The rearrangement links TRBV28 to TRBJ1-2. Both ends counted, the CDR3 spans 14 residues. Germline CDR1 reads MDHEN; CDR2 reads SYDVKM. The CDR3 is CASSSSAKLVLGTL.

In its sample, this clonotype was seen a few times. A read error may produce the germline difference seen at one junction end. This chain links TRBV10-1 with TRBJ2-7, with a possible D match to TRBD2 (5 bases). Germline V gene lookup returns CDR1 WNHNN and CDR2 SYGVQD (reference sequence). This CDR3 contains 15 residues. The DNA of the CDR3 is TGCGCCAGCAGGGAGCTCGGGCCTAGCTCCTGCGAGCAGTACTTC. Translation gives CASRELGPSSCEQYF.

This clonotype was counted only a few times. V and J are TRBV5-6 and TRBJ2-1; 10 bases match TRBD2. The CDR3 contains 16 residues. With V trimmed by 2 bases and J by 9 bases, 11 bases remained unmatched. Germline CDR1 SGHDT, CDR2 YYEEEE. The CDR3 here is CASSFFSGRAGFEQFF. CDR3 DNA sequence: TGTGCCAGCAGCTTTTTCAGCGGGAGGGCTGGTTTTGAGCAGTTCTTC.

The CDR3 reads CASSVAGNTGELFF. CDR3 DNA: TGTGCCAGCAGCGTAGCGGGAAACACCGGGGAGCTGTTTTTT. This chain joins TRBV9 and TRBJ2-2; TRBD2 is a possible D gene (5 bases). This CDR3 region has 14 residues. Germline assignment: CDR1 SGDLS and CDR2 YYNGEE. The V and J ends lost 0 bases and 2 bases respectively, with 5 bases between them.

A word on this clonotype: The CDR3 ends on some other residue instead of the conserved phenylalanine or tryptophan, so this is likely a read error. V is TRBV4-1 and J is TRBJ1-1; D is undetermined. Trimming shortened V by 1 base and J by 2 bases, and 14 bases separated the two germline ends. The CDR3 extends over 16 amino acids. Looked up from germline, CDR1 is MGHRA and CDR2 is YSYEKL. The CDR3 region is CASSQVVWRANTEAFL. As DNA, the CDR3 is TGCGCCAGCAGCCAAGTGGTATGGCGAGCAAACACTGAAGCTTTCCTT.

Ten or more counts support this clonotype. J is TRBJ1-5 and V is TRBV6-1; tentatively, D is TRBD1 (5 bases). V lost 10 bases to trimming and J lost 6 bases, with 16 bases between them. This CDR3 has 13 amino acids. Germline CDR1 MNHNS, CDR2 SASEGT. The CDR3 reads CATGDSGRQPQHF. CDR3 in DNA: TGTGCCACCGGAGACAGCGGTCGTCAGCCCCAGCATTTT.

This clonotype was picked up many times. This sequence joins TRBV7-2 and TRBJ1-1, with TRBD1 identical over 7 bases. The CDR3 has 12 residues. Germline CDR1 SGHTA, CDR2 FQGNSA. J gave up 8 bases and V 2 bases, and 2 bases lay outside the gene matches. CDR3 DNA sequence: TGTGCCAGCAGCTTATTCAGGGGGGAAGCTTTCTTT. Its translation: CASSLFRGEAFF.

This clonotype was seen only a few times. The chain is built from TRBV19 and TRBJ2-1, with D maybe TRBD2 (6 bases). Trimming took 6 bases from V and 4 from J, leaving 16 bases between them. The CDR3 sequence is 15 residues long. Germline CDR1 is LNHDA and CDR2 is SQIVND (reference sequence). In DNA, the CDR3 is TGTGCCAGTAGAACGGGAGACTTGTCGTACAATGAGCAGTTCTTC. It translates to CASRTGDLSYNEQFF.

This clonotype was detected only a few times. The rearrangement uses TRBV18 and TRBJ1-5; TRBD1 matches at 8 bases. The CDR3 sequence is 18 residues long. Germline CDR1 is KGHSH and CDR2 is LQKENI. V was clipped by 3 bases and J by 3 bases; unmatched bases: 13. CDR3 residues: CASSPRRGTGRDNQPQHF. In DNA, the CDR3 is TGTGCCAGCTCACCGCGACGAGGGACAGGCCGGGACAATCAGCCCCAGCATTTT.

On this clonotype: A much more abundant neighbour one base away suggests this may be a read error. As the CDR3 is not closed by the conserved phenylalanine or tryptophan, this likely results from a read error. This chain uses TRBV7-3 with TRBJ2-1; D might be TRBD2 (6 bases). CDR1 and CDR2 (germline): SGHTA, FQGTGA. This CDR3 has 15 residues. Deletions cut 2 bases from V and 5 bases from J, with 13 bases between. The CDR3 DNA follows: TGTGCCAGCAGCTTAGGGGTAGCGGCCCACAATGAGCAGTTCCTC. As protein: CASSLGVAAHNEQFL.

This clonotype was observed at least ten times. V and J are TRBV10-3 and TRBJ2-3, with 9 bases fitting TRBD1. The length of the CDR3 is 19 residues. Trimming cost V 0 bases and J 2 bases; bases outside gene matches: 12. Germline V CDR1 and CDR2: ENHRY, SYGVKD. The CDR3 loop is CAISESTRYRDRDTDTQYF. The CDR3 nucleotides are TGTGCCATCAGTGAGTCGACTCGATACCGGGACAGGGACACAGATACGCAGTATTTT.

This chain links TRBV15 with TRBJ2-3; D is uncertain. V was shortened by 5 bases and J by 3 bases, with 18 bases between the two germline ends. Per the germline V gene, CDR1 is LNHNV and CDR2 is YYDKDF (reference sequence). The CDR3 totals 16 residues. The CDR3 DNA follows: TGTGCCACCAGCCGGACGTGGGCTAGTCTTACAGATACGCAGTATTTT. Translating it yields CATSRTWASLTDTQYF.

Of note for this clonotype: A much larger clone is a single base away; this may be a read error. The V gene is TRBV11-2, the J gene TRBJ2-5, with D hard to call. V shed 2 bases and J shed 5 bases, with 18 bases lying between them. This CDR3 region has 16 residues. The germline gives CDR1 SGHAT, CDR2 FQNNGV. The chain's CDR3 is CASSLPRVGFGETQYF. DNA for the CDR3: TGTGCCAGCAGCTTACCCCGGGTGGGGTTTGGGGAGACCCAGTACTTC. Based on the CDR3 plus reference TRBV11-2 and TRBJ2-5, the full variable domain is EAGVAQSPRYKIIEKRQSVAFWCNPISGHATLYWYQQILGQGPKLLIQFQNNGVVDDSQLPKDRFSAERLKGVDSTLKIQPAKLEDSAVYLCASSLPRVGFGETQYFGPGTRLLVL.

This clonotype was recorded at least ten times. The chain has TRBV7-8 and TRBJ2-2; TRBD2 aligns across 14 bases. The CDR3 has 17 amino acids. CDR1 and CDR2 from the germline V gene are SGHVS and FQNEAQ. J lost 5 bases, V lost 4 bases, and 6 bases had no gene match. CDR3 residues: CASSSLGLAGVTGELFF. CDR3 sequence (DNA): TGTGCCAGCAGCTCCTTGGGACTAGCGGGAGTAACCGGGGAGCTGTTTTTT.

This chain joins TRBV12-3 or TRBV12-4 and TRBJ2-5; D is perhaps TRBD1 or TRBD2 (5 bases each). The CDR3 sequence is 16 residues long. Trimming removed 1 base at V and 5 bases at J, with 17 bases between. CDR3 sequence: CASSLGDGVLLETQYF. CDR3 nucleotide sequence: TGTGCCAGCAGTTTAGGGGACGGGGTTTTGTTGGAGACCCAGTACTTC.